These 9 T cell receptor beta chains came from one sample sequenced in a study of neurological immune-mediated disorders. In TCRdb, the 5' RACE reads were re-called with MiXCR into one record per CDR3 protein. The data contain approximately 60,000 distinct CDR3 sequences, 4% to 5.5% of them singletons. The sample was PBMCs. The receptors derive from a man aged 50 or older with multiple sclerosis.

Of note for this clonotype: Possible read error: a much larger clone is one base away. The J gene is TRBJ2-5, the V gene TRBV7-6; possible D gene TRBD1, 6 bases. Germline lookup yields CDR1 SGHVS and CDR2 FNYEAQ. The V gene lost 0 bases and the J gene lost 5 bases, with 10 bases spanning the gap. CDR3 length: 14 residues. The CDR3 nucleotides read TGTGCCAGCAGCTTAGCCTCAACAGGGGAGACCCAGTACTTC. It specifies CASSLASTGETQYF.

The CDR3 sequence is CASRPGQGVYEQYF. The CDR3 DNA follows: TGTGCCAGCAGGCCCGGACAGGGTGTCTACGAGCAGTACTTC. This chain links TRBV5-6 with TRBJ2-7, with 8 bases fitting TRBD1. This CDR3 spans 14 amino acids. From germline, CDR1 is SGHDT and CDR2 YYEEEE. V lost 5 bases, J lost 3 bases, and 7 bases stayed unmatched.

This clonotype was seen ten or more times. The chain is built from TRBV5-1 and TRBJ2-1, with D tentatively TRBD2 (5 bases). CDR1 SGHRS and CDR2 YFSETQ come from the germline V gene. CDR3 length: 14 amino acids. Trimming cost V 5 bases and J 0 bases, with 9 bases left between them. The CDR3 spells CASRDSYSYNEQFF. CDR3 coding DNA: TGCGCCAGCAGGGACTCATACTCCTACAATGAGCAGTTCTTC.

The table lists this clonotype with many counts. The chain links TRBV5-1 to TRBJ1-4; D is ambiguous. There are 13 residues in the CDR3. The V and J ends lost 4 bases and 8 bases respectively, with 12 bases between them. Germline V gives CDR1 SGHRS, CDR2 YFSETQ. The CDR3 DNA sequence: TGCGCCAGCAGCCCCGTATTCAGGGAAAAACTGTTTTTT. Its translation is CASSPVFREKLFF. Full variable domain (remainder filled in from reference TRBV5-1 and TRBJ1-4): KAGVTQTPRYLIKTRGQQVTLSCSPISGHRSVSWYQQTPGQGLQFLFEYFSETQRNKGNFPGRFSGRQFSNSRSEMNVSTLELGDSALYLCASSPVFREKLFFGSGTQLSVL.

This clonotype appeared many times. The chain employs TRBV7-2 and TRBJ2-7; 9 bases line up with TRBD2. V was clipped by 1 base and J by 2 bases; unmatched bases: 3. Looked up from germline, CDR1 is SGHTA and CDR2 is FQGNSA. The CDR3 has 15 residues. The CDR3 DNA reads as TGTGCCAGCAGCTTAGTTACTAGCGGGCCCTACGAGCAGTACTTC. Residues: CASSLVTSGPYEQYF.

This clonotype was counted many times. The chain joins TRBV20-1 to TRBJ2-7; a weak D match, TRBD1 (5 bases). The V end was cut by 4 bases, the J end by 0 bases, with 16 bases between. The CDR3 is 15 residues long. In germline, CDR1 is DFQATT, CDR2 SNEGSKA (reference sequence). DNA for the CDR3: TGCAGTGCTACCTCAGGGTTGAGTACCTCCTACGAGCAGTACTTC. Translated: CSATSGLSTSYEQYF.

This clonotype was seen at least ten times. V gene TRBV3-1 combines with J gene TRBJ2-1; D possibly corresponds to TRBD2 (5 bases). Trimming took off 0 bases at V and 8 bases at J, with 14 bases between the two ends. CDR1 is LGHDT and CDR2 is YNNKEL in the germline V gene (reference sequence). This CDR3 has 15 amino acids. In nucleotides, the CDR3 is TGTGCCAGCAGCCAAGAGTTTGGTGAGGGCCATGAGCAGTTCTTC. Translated, it gives CASSQEFGEGHEQFF.

In this sample, this clonotype turned up many times. V gene TRBV5-1 combines with J gene TRBJ2-3, with 7 nucleotides matching TRBD1. CDR3 length: 15 residues. The J segment lost 2 bases and the V segment lost 0 bases, leaving 3 bases of the junction unmatched. Germline V gene sequence: CDR1 SGHRS, CDR2 YFSETQ. The CDR3 nucleotides read TGCGCCAGCAGCTTGGAGGGACAGAACACAGATACGCAGTATTTT. Amino acid sequence: CASSLEGQNTDTQYF. Complete variable domain (other parts from reference TRBV5-1 and TRBJ2-3): KAGVTQTPRYLIKTRGQQVTLSCSPISGHRSVSWYQQTPGQGLQFLFEYFSETQRNKGNFPGRFSGRQFSNSRSEMNVSTLELGDSALYLCASSLEGQNTDTQYFGPGTRLTVL.

This clonotype appeared many times. The rearrangement links TRBV7-3 to TRBJ2-3, with D possibly being TRBD1 or TRBD2 (5 bases each). Trimming removed 3 bases at V and 4 bases at J, with 14 bases between. From germline, CDR1 is SGHTA and CDR2 FQGTGA. This CDR3 is built from 15 residues. The CDR3 sequence is CASSLGVWGADTQYF. The CDR3 DNA follows: TGTGCCAGCAGCTTGGGAGTTTGGGGCGCAGATACGCAGTATTTT.